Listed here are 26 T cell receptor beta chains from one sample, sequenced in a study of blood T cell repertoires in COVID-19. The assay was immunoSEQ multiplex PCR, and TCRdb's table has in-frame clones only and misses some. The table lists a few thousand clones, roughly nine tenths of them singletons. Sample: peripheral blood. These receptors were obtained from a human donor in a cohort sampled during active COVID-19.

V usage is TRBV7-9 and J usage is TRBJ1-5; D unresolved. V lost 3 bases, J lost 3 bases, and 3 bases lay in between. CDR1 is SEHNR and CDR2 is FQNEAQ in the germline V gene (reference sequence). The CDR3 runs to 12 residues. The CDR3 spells CASSFYNQPQHF. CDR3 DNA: TGTGCCAGCAGCTTCTACAATCAGCCCCAGCATTTT.

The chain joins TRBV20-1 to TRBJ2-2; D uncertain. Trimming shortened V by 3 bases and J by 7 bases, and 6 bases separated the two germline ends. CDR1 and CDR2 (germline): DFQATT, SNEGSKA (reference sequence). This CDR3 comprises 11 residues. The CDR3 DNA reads TGCAGTGCTAGTACGGGCGGGGAGCTGTTTTTT. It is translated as CSASTGGELFF.

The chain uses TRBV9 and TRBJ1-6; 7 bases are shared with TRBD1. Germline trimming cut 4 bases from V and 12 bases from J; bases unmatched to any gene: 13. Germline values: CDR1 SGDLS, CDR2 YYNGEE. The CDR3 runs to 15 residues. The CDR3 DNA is TGTGCCAGCAGCTTCATGGACAGGCCAGAGGAACCCCTCCACTTT. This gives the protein CASSFMDRPEEPLHF.

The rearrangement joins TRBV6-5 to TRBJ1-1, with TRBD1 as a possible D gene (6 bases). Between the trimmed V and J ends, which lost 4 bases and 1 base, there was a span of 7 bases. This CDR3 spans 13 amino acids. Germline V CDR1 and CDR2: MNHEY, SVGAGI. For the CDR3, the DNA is TGTGCCAGCAGTTGGGGACAGAACACTGAAGCTTTCTTT. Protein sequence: CASSWGQNTEAFF.

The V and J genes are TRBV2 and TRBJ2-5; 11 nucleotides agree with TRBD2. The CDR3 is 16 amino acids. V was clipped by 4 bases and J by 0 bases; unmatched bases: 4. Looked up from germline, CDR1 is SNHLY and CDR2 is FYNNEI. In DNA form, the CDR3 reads TGTGCCAGCAGTGTCGTACTAGCGGGGGACCAAGAGACCCAGTACTTC. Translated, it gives CASSVVLAGDQETQYF.

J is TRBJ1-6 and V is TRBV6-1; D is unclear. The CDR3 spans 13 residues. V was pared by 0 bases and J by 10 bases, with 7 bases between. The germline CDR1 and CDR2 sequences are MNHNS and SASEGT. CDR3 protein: CASSEAQESPLHF. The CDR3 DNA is TGTGCCAGCAGTGAAGCGCAGGAATCACCCCTCCACTTT.

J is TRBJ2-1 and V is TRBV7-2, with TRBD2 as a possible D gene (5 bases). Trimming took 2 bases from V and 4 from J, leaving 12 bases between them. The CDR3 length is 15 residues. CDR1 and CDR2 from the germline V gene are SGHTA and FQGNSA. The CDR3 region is CASSLRWSGYNEQFF. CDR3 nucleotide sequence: TGTGCCAGCAGCTTAAGATGGTCGGGATACAATGAGCAGTTCTTC. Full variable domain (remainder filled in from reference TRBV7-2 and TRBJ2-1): GAGVSQSPSNKVTEKGKDVELRCDPISGHTALYWYRQSLGQGLEFLIYFQGNSAPDKSGLPSDRFSAERTGGSVSTLTIQRTQQEDSAVYLCASSLRWSGYNEQFFGPGTRLTVL.

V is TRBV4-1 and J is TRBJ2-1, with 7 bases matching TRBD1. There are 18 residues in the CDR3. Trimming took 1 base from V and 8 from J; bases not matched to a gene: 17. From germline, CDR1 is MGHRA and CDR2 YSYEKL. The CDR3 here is CASSQASGDFTQGHEQFF. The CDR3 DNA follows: TGCGCCAGCAGCCAAGCGAGTGGGGATTTTACACAGGGGCATGAGCAGTTCTTC.

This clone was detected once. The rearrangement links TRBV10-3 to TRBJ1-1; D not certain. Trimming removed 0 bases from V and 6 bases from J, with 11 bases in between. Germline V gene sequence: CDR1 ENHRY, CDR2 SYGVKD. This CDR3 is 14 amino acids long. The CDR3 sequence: CAISESGRVSEAFF. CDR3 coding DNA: TGTGCCATCAGTGAGTCAGGGAGGGTTTCTGAAGCTTTCTTT.

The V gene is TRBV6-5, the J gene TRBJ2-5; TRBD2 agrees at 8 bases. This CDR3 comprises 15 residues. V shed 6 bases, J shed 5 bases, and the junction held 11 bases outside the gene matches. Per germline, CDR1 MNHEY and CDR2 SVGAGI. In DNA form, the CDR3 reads TGTGCCAGCAGCCCCAGGACTAGCTTGGGGGAGACCCAGTACTTC. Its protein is CASSPRTSLGETQYF.

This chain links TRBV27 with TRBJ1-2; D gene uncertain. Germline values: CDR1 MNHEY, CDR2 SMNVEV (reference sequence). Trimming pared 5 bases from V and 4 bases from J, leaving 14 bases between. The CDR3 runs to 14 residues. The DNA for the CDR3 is TGTGCCAGCAGTCCGTCGGAGGGTCCCTATGGCTACACCTTC. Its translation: CASSPSEGPYGYTF.

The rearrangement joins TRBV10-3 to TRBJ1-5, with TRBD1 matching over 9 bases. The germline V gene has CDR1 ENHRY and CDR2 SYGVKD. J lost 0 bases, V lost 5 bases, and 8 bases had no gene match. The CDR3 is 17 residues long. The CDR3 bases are TGTGCCATCAGTTATCCCGGGACAGGGATTAGCAATCAGCCCCAGCATTTT. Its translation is CAISYPGTGISNQPQHF.

The DNA for the CDR3 is TGTGCCAGCAGCGTTTCGGGAGTAGCGTCGGGTGAGCAGTTCTTC. This sequence encodes CASSVSGVASGEQFF. This chain links TRBV9 with TRBJ2-1; tentative D call: TRBD2 (6 bases). Germline V lookup: CDR1 SGDLS, CDR2 YYNGEE. V dropped 2 bases and J dropped 9 bases, with 18 bases sitting between them. CDR3 length: 15 amino acids.

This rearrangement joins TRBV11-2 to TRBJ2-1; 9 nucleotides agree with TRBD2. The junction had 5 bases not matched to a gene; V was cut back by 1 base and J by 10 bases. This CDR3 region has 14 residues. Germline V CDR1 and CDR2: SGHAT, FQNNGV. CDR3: CASSLVRSGGEQFF. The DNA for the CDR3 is TGTGCCAGCAGCTTAGTGCGGAGCGGGGGGGAGCAGTTCTTC.

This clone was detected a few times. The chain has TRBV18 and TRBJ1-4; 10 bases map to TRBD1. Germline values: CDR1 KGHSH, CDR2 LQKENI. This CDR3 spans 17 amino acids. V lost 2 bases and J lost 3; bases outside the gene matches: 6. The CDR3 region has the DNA TGTGCCAGCTCACCAGGGACAGGGGCAACGGCTAATGAAAAACTGTTTTTT. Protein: CASSPGTGATANEKLFF.

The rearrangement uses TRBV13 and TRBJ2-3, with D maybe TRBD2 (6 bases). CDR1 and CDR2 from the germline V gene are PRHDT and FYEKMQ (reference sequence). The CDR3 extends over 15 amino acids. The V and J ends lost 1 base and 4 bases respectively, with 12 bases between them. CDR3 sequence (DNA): TGTGCCAGCAGCTTAGTCTTCGGGGACTCAGATACGCAGTATTTT. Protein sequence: CASSLVFGDSDTQYF.

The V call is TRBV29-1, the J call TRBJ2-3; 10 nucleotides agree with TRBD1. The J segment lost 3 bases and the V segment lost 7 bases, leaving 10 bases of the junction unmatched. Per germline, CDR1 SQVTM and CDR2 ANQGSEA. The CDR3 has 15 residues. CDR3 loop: CSAVPRDRGTDTQYF. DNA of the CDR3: TGCAGCGCCGTCCCCCGGGACAGGGGTACAGATACGCAGTATTTT.

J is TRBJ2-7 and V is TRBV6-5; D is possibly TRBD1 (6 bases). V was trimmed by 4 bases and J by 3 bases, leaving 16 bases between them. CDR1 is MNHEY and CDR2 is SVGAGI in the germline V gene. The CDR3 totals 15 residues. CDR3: CASSFSGTLNYEQYF. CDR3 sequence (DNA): TGTGCCAGCAGTTTCTCCGGGACACTTAACTACGAGCAGTACTTC.

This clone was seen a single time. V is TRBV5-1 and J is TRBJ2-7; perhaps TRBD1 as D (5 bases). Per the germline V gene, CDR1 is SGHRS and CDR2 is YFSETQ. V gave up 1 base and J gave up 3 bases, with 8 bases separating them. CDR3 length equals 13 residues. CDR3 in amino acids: CASSLSQGYEQYF. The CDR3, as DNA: TGCGCCAGCAGCTTGAGTCAGGGCTACGAGCAGTACTTC.

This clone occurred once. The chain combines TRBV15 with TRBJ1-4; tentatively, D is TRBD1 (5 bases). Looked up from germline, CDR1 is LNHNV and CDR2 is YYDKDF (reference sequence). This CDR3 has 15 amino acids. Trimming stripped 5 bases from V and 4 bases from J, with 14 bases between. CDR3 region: CATSPRGGVNEKLFF. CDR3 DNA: TGTGCCACCAGCCCCCGAGGAGGGGTTAATGAAAAACTGTTTTTT.

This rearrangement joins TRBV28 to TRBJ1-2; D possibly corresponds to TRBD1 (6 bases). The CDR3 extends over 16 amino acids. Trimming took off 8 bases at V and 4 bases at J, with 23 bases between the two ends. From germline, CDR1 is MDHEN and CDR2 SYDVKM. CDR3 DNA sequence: TGTGCCAGCGGGGGCACTGGGGGGGCGGAGAGCTATGGCTACACCTTC. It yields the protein CASGGTGGAESYGYTF.

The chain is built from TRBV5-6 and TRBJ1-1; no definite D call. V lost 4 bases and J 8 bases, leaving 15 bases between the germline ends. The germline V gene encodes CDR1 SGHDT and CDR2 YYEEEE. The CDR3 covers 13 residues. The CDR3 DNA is TGTGCCAGCAGCGACACCGGGAGGAACGAAGCTTTCTTT. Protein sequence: CASSDTGRNEAFF.

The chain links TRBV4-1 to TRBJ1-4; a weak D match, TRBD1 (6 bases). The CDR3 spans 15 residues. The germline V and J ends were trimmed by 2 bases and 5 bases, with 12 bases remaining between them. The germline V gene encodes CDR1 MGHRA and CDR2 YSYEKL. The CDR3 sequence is CASSQRQVQNEKLFF. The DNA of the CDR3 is TGCGCCAGCAGCCAAAGACAGGTGCAGAATGAAAAACTGTTTTTT.

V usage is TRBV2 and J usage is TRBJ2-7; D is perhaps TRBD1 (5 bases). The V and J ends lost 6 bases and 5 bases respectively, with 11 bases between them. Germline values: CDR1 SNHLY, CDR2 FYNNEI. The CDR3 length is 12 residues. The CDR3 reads CASRKGQDEQYF. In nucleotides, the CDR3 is TGTGCCAGCAGAAAGGGGCAAGACGAGCAGTACTTC. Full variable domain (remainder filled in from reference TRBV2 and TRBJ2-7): EPEVTQTPSHQVTQMGQEVILRCVPISNHLYFYWYRQILGQKVEFLVSFYNNEISEKSEIFDDQFSVERPDGSNFTLKIRSTKLEDSAMYFCASRKGQDEQYFGPGTRLTVT.

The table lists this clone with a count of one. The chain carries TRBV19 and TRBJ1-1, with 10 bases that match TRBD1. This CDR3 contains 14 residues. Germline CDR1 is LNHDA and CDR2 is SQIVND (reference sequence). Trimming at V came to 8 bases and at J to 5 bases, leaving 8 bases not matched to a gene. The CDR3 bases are TGTGCCAGTTCGGGACAGGGGATCCAAACTGAAGCTTTCTTT. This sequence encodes CASSGQGIQTEAFF. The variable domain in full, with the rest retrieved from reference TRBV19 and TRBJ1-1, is DGGITQSPKYLFRKEGQNVTLSCEQNLNHDAMYWYRQDPGQGLRLIYYSQIVNDFQKGDIAEGYSVSREKKESFPLTVTSAQKNPTAFYLCASSGQGIQTEAFFGQGTRLTVV.

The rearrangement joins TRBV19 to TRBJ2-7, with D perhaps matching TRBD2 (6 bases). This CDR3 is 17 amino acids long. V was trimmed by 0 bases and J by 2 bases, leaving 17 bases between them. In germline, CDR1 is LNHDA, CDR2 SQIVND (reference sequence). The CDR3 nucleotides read TGTGCCAGTAGTATAGAAGGAGGGAGTGGAGTTGCCTACGAGCAGTACTTC. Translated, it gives CASSIEGGSGVAYEQYF.